This TCR beta chain was sequenced for a study of read filtering for tumor transcriptome and immune sequencing. Study overall: Revised staging placed fewer than ten patients in R-ISS I, about 17 in II, 7 in III.

In its sample, this clonotype was seen many times. The antigen remains undetermined. Trimming cost V 1 base and J 2 bases, with 10 bases left between them. CDR3 length: 14 residues. Germline V gene data show CDR1 as SGHRS and CDR2 as YFSETQ. Molecular barcoded adaptors covering alpha/delta and beta/gamma chains were used on approximately 400 ng RNA. TCRdb re-analysed the reads in MiXCR, keeping a single row per CDR3 protein. The repertoire holds tens of thousands of distinct CDR3 sequences, with about 22% as singletons. Broader study findings: Roughly 82% of IR-seq clonotypes had a single read, yet these held approximately 3.7% of reads.

The sequence came from a donor at least 40 years old with multiple myeloma. The sequencing input was a population of CD138-negative cells sorted from bone marrow. V is TRBV5-1 and J is TRBJ2-7; no clear D gene. Here the CDR3 DNA reads TGCGCCAGCAGCTTGATCGGCGGTACCTACGAGCAGTACTTC. It specifies CASSLIGGTYEQYF. Combining the CDR3 with reference TRBV5-1 and TRBJ2-7 gives the whole variable domain KAGVTQTPRYLIKTRGQQVTLSCSPISGHRSVSWYQQTPGQGLQFLFEYFSETQRNKGNFPGRFSGRQFSNSRSEMNVSTLELGDSALYLCASSLIGGTYEQYFGPGTRLTVT.